The 26 T cell receptor beta chains presented below share a single source sample, sequenced in a study of blood T cell repertoires in COVID-19. Some clones are missing from TCRdb's copy, which holds only in-frame ones; the method was immunoSEQ multiplex PCR. The sample has roughly 160,000 clones, 84% seen once; the top ten hold roughly 15%. Sequenced: peripheral blood. The receptors stem from a young man with active or convalescent COVID-19.

The J gene is TRBJ1-5, the V gene TRBV12-2. TRBV12-2 counts as a pseudogene. The CDR3 consists of 18 residues. CDR3 sequence: CASRLVSRGWVNNQPQHF. The CDR3 DNA follows: TGTGCAAGTCGCTTAGTAAGCCGGGGTTGGGTAAACAATCAGCCCCAGCATTTT.

The rearrangement uses TRBV11-1 and TRBJ2-3, with 12 bases identical to TRBD2. J lost 7 bases, V lost 6 bases, and 8 bases had no gene match. CDR1 is SGHAT, CDR2 FQDESV, per germline (reference sequence). The CDR3 sequence is 15 residues long. DNA of the CDR3: TGTGCCAGCAGAGCTAGCGGGAGGGCCGGAAATACGCAGTATTTT. This codes for CASRASGRAGNTQYF.

The J gene is TRBJ1-2, the V gene TRBV2, with TRBD1 identical over 7 bases. Germline V CDR1 and CDR2: SNHLY, FYNNEI. The CDR3 loop spans 14 amino acids. The J segment lost 6 bases and the V segment lost 5 bases, leaving 9 bases of the junction unmatched. The CDR3 loop is CASSTLTGVDGYTF. CDR3 sequence (DNA): TGTGCCAGCAGTACTCTAACAGGGGTTGATGGCTACACCTTC.

The chain couples TRBV18 to TRBJ1-2; TRBD1 is a possible D gene (6 bases). The V end lost 10 bases, the J end lost 3 bases, and 15 bases lay between the germline ends. The CDR3 spans 13 residues. Germline V CDR1 and CDR2: KGHSH, LQKENI. The CDR3 loop is CATRGAPDYGYTF. The CDR3 nucleotides read TGTGCCACCCGGGGGGCGCCTGACTATGGCTACACCTTC.

The chain links TRBV7-9 to TRBJ1-1; D is undetermined. Germline V gene sequence: CDR1 SEHNR, CDR2 FQNEAQ (reference sequence). V gave up 5 bases and J gave up 3 bases, with 16 bases separating them. The CDR3 contains 15 residues. CDR3 nucleotides: TGTGCCAGCAGCACTTTTTCGGGGAGGGACACTGAAGCTTTCTTT. Its protein is CASSTFSGRDTEAFF. The full variable domain, its missing parts supplied by reference TRBV7-9 and TRBJ1-1, is DTGVSQNPRHKITKRGQNVTFRCDPISEHNRLYWYRQTLGQGPEFLTYFQNEAQLEKSRLLSDRFSAERPKGSFSTLEIQRTEQGDSAMYLCASSTFSGRDTEAFFGQGTRLTVV.

The rearrangement links TRBV7-9 to TRBJ1-2; D unresolved. CDR3 length: 14 residues. Germline V gene lookup returns CDR1 SEHNR and CDR2 FQNEAQ (reference sequence). Trimming removed 5 bases from V and 4 bases from J, with 14 bases in between. CDR3 sequence reads: CASSPLGGPYGYTF. The DNA for the CDR3 is TGTGCCAGCAGCCCCCTGGGAGGCCCCTATGGCTACACCTTC.

The chain recombines TRBV18 with TRBJ1-1; 10 nucleotides match TRBD1. Germline trimming cut 3 bases from V and 2 bases from J; bases unmatched to any gene: 9. Germline lookup yields CDR1 KGHSH and CDR2 LQKENI. This CDR3 has 17 amino acids. CDR3 nucleotide sequence: TGTGCCAGCTCACCCGGGACAGGGGTCGAACGAAACACTGAAGCTTTCTTT. Its translation is CASSPGTGVERNTEAFF.

The rearrangement joins TRBV5-1 to TRBJ1-6; D call uncertain. In germline, CDR1 is SGHRS, CDR2 YFSETQ. V was pared by 0 bases and J by 7 bases, with 8 bases between. This CDR3 contains 14 residues. The CDR3 loop is CASSLETGNSPLHF. CDR3 coding DNA: TGCGCCAGCAGCTTGGAAACGGGGAATTCACCCCTCCACTTT.

The V call is TRBV4-1, the J call TRBJ1-1, with D possibly TRBD1 on 5 matching bases. This CDR3 is built from 13 residues. Between the trimmed V and J ends, which lost 3 bases and 6 bases, there was a span of 11 bases. Germline CDR1 and CDR2: MGHRA and YSYEKL. For the CDR3, the DNA is TGCGCCAGCAGCCAGGGGGGAAGTGCTGAAGCTTTCTTT. It specifies CASSQGGSAEAFF.

CDR3 coding DNA: TGTGCCAGCAGTGACCTAGCGGGAGTTCCAGATACGCAGTATTTT. Its translation is CASSDLAGVPDTQYF. The chain is built from TRBV6-1 and TRBJ2-3; 10 nucleotides agree with TRBD2. This CDR3 comprises 15 residues. V lost 3 bases, J lost 4 bases, and 4 bases stayed unmatched. Germline CDR1 MNHNS, CDR2 SASEGT.

The V and J genes are TRBV19 and TRBJ1-6; 7 bases match TRBD1. The V gene end was trimmed by 4 bases and the J gene end by 0 bases; junction bases not matched to a gene: 3. The CDR3 spans 16 residues. Germline assignment: CDR1 LNHDA and CDR2 SQIVND (reference sequence). The CDR3 bases are TGTGCCAGTAGTAGGGACAGAAGCTCCTATAATTCACCCCTCCACTTT. Translating gives CASSRDRSSYNSPLHF.

V is TRBV6-1 and J is TRBJ2-7; 8 nucleotides match TRBD1. The CDR3 runs to 15 residues. The V and J ends lost 0 bases and 3 bases, in that order; junction bases with no gene match: 4. Germline lookup yields CDR1 MNHNS and CDR2 SASEGT. The CDR3 coding sequence is TGTGCCAGCAGTGAAGCGCTCAGGGGGCTCTACGAGCAGTACTTC. Translated: CASSEALRGLYEQYF.

The count of this clone is one. The chain recombines TRBV6-6 with TRBJ1-2, with TRBD1 as a possible D gene (6 bases). This CDR3 contains 14 residues. CDR1 and CDR2 from the germline V gene are MNHNY and SVGAGI (reference sequence). The V end was cut by 5 bases, the J end by 5 bases, with 15 bases between. The CDR3 loop reads CASSASGTTYGYTF. CDR3 sequence (DNA): TGTGCCAGCAGTGCCTCCGGGACAACATATGGCTACACCTTC.

The chain recombines TRBV5-1 with TRBJ2-3; D remains unclear. The CDR3 contains 16 residues. Germline CDR1 is SGHRS and CDR2 is YFSETQ. The germline V and J ends were trimmed by 4 bases and 0 bases, with 15 bases remaining between them. The chain's CDR3 is CASSPNRDTSTDTQYF. In DNA, the CDR3 is TGCGCCAGCAGCCCTAACAGAGATACTAGCACAGATACGCAGTATTTT.

This chain connects TRBV11-3 to TRBJ2-1; 15 nucleotides line up with TRBD2. Trimming cost V 3 bases and J 2 bases; bases outside gene matches: 2. Per germline, CDR1 SGHNT and CDR2 YENEEA. The CDR3 length is 17 residues. Here the CDR3 reads CASSFGLAGGPYNEQFF. As DNA, the CDR3 is TGTGCCAGCAGCTTTGGACTAGCGGGAGGGCCCTACAATGAGCAGTTCTTC.

This rearrangement joins TRBV5-6 to TRBJ2-1, with TRBD1 matching over 7 bases. The germline CDR1 and CDR2 sequences are SGHDT and YYEEEE. The CDR3 has 14 residues. The ends lost 5 bases at V and 7 bases at J; junction bases unmatched: 9. The CDR3 nucleotides are TGTGCCAGCAGAGAAACAGGGGTGGGGAATGAGCAGTTCTTC. Protein sequence: CASRETGVGNEQFF.

The chain recombines TRBV5-1 with TRBJ1-1, with D maybe TRBD1 (5 bases). V lost 1 base to trimming and J lost 6 bases, with 16 bases between them. This CDR3 region has 15 residues. CDR1 is SGHRS and CDR2 is YFSETQ in the germline V gene. In nucleotides, the CDR3 is TGCGCCAGCAGCTTGAATCAGGGTATGTCCGCTGAAGCTTTCTTT. Translated: CASSLNQGMSAEAFF.

This chain connects TRBV7-2 to TRBJ2-7; 7 bases align to TRBD1. Trimming removed 4 bases from V and 7 bases from J; junction bases left unmatched: 10. Germline CDR1 SGHTA, CDR2 FQGNSA. This CDR3 comprises 14 residues. The CDR3 reads CASSSRQGEWEQYF. CDR3 nucleotides: TGTGCCAGCAGCTCCCGCCAGGGGGAATGGGAGCAGTACTTC. Full variable domain (outside the CDR3, taken from reference TRBV7-2 and TRBJ2-7): GAGVSQSPSNKVTEKGKDVELRCDPISGHTALYWYRQSLGQGLEFLIYFQGNSAPDKSGLPSDRFSAERTGGSVSTLTIQRTQQEDSAVYLCASSSRQGEWEQYFGPGTRLTVT.

The chain carries TRBV13 and TRBJ1-4; D might be TRBD1 (5 bases). Trimming left V 4 bases short and J 1 base short, with 19 bases between. The CDR3 has 18 residues. Germline loops: CDR1 PRHDT, CDR2 FYEKMQ (reference sequence). The chain's CDR3 is CASSWRLTLRGTNEKLFF. Written as DNA, the CDR3 is TGTGCCAGCAGCTGGCGACTGACTCTAAGGGGAACTAATGAAAAACTGTTTTTT.

This clone was detected once. This chain uses TRBV6-2 or TRBV6-3 with TRBJ2-7; perhaps TRBD1 as D (6 bases). CDR3 length equals 17 residues. In germline, CDR1 is MNHEY, CDR2 SVGEGT. V lost 4 bases and J 5 bases, leaving 24 bases between the germline ends. In nucleotides, the CDR3 is TGTGCCAGCAGTTTTAACCCGAAGGGGGACCCACTGAACGAGCAGTACTTC. Translation gives CASSFNPKGDPLNEQYF.

This sequence joins TRBV23-1 and TRBJ1-5; 10 positions match TRBD1. TRBV23-1 is labeled an ORF, and its function is uncertain. The CDR3 contains 16 residues. The ends lost 2 bases at V and 5 bases at J; junction bases unmatched: 6. The CDR3, as DNA: TGCGCCAGCAGTCAAGCCACCGGGACAGGGGATCAGCCCCAGCATTTT. It yields the protein CASSQATGTGDQPQHF.

This clone was observed a handful of times. The V gene is TRBV28, the J gene TRBJ1-1; possibly TRBD1 for D (6 bases). Germline-derived CDR1 and CDR2 are MDHEN and SYDVKM. This CDR3 is built from 15 residues. Trimming cost V 5 bases and J 4 bases, with 17 bases left between them. CDR3 coding DNA: TGTGCCAGCAGTGGACCGGGACAACTACTCACTGAAGCTTTCTTT. Translation gives CASSGPGQLLTEAFF.

V and J are TRBV30 and TRBJ1-5; D remains ambiguous. The CDR3 length is 15 residues. V lost 0 bases and J lost 3, with 12 bases in between. Germline V lookup: CDR1 GTSNPN, CDR2 SVGIG (reference sequence). This CDR3 reads CAWSVRGRLNQPQHF. The CDR3 region has the DNA TGTGCCTGGAGTGTACGAGGTAGACTCAATCAGCCCCAGCATTTT.

The CDR3 DNA reads TGCGCCAGCAGCCAAGATTCCCGGACTAGCGGGAGGTATACGCAGTATTTT. Translating it yields CASSQDSRTSGRYTQYF. The chain is built from TRBV4-3 and TRBJ2-3; 14 bases align to TRBD2. This CDR3 has 17 residues. After removal of 0 bases from V and 7 bases from J, the junction contained 6 bases not matched to a gene. Germline CDR1 is LGHNA and CDR2 is YSLEER.

The CDR3 DNA follows: TGTGCCAGCAGCCGATTAGGGGGGGCCAGCAATCAGCCCCAGCATTTT. Its translation: CASSRLGGASNQPQHF. The V call is TRBV5-6, the J call TRBJ1-5, with a possible D match to TRBD1 (6 bases). Germline V CDR1 and CDR2: SGHDT, YYEEEE. CDR3 length: 16 amino acids. V was trimmed by 4 bases and J by 1 base, leaving 15 bases between them.

The chain joins TRBV24-1 to TRBJ2-7; 7 bases fit TRBD1. V was pared by 4 bases and J by 1 base, with 9 bases of the junction left unmatched. The CDR3 sequence is 16 residues long. Germline CDR1 KGHDR, CDR2 SFDVKD. The DNA of the CDR3 is TGTGCCACCAGTGACCTTGACAGGGCGAGGTCCTACGAGCAGTACTTC. As protein: CATSDLDRARSYEQYF.